These 8 T cell receptor beta chains came from one sample sequenced in a study of response to subunit inactivated influenza vaccine. TCRdb re-derived calls from the RT-PCR reads in MiXCR, one entry per CDR3 protein. The sample records 290,000 or so distinct CDR3 sequences, about 20% being singletons. This specimen consisted of PBMCs from blood, obtained 21 months after vaccination. All receptors derive from a man between 50 and 75 years old who received an inactivated influenza vaccine.

This clonotype was seen only a few times. The V gene is TRBV12-3 or TRBV12-4, the J gene TRBJ1-2; D call uncertain. Between the trimmed V and J ends, which lost 2 bases and 0 bases, there was a span of 7 bases. This CDR3 comprises 14 residues. The DNA of the CDR3 is TGTGCCAGCAGTTTACAGGCTTCTAACTATGGCTACACCTTC. Translated, it gives CASSLQASNYGYTF.

There are many counts of this clonotype. The chain employs TRBV9 and TRBJ2-1; D possibly corresponds to TRBD2 (7 bases). The V gene lost 2 bases and the J gene lost 1 base, with 10 bases spanning the gap. Looked up from germline, CDR1 is SGDLS and CDR2 is YYNGEE. This CDR3 contains 15 residues. Here the CDR3 reads CASSVGGGSYNEQFF. The CDR3 coding sequence is TGTGCCAGCAGCGTGGGAGGGGGGTCCTACAATGAGCAGTTCTTC.

This clonotype came up a few times. The chain is built from TRBV7-2 and TRBJ2-1; TRBD1 or TRBD2 may be the D gene (6 bases each). V was pared by 7 bases and J by 4 bases, with 17 bases between. The CDR3 runs 15 residues. CDR1 is SGHTA and CDR2 is FQGNSA in the germline V gene. The CDR3 spells CASKEARGQYNEQFF. The CDR3 region has the DNA TGTGCCAGCAAAGAAGCCCGGGGGCAATACAATGAGCAGTTCTTC.

This clonotype has more than one count but fewer than ten. The chain recombines TRBV5-1 with TRBJ2-5; D ambiguous. V was clipped by 0 bases and J by 2 bases, with 8 bases between them. Per germline, CDR1 SGHRS and CDR2 YFSETQ. CDR3 length: 14 amino acids. The CDR3 protein is CASSLGHLQETQYF. CDR3 nucleotides: TGCGCCAGCAGCTTGGGACATTTACAAGAGACCCAGTACTTC.

A few counts support this clonotype. The chain joins TRBV12-3 or TRBV12-4 to TRBJ1-1, with 7 bases aligning to TRBD1. V lost 5 bases to trimming and J lost 4 bases; unmatched junction nucleotides: 7. This CDR3 is 14 amino acids long. For the CDR3, the DNA is TGTGCCAGCAGTCTACAGGGGTGGGCCACTGAAGCTTTCTTT. This sequence encodes CASSLQGWATEAFF.

The table lists this clonotype with a few counts. The chain recombines TRBV6-1 with TRBJ1-1; the D is unclear. Germline CDR1 reads MNHNS; CDR2 reads SASEGT. This CDR3 is built from 12 residues. Trimming stripped 2 bases from V and 7 bases from J, with 8 bases between. CDR3 protein: CASSESLVEAFF. Here the CDR3 DNA reads TGTGCCAGCAGTGAAAGTCTAGTTGAAGCTTTCTTT.

The chain links TRBV7-2 to TRBJ1-1; D perhaps matches TRBD1 (6 bases). CDR1 and CDR2 (germline): SGHTA, FQGNSA. Trimming left V 5 bases short and J 3 bases short, with 13 bases between. This CDR3 has 14 residues. The CDR3 region is CASSAYRVDTEAFF. The CDR3 DNA is TGTGCCAGCAGCGCTTACAGGGTTGACACTGAAGCTTTCTTT.

The chain joins TRBV11-2 to TRBJ1-3, with TRBD1 as a possible D gene (6 bases). Germline V gene data show CDR1 as SGHAT and CDR2 as FQNNGV. Between the trimmed V and J ends, which lost 3 bases and 4 bases, there was a span of 13 bases. The CDR3 is 15 amino acids. In nucleotides, the CDR3 is TGTGCCAGCAGCTTGGGACAAGGCGGAGGAAACACCATATATTTT. Protein sequence: CASSLGQGGGNTIYF.